Described below is a single TCR beta chain sequence and its context. Its target antigen remains unknown. Base quality data are lacking; no much larger clone is found one base away. Healthy HIV-negative adults with no recently reported acute infections or vaccinations were included as donors. All donors were Caucasian adults living in Nashville, Tennessee, USA. Magnetic negative selection was used to enrich CD4+ T cells, after which naive cells were positively selected on CD45RA and the negative fraction became the memory subset. After blood collection by leukapheresis, PBMCs were isolated using Ficoll-Histopaque density gradient centrifugation and then cryopreserved in the vapor phase of liquid nitrogen. Analytical flow cytometry was used to check the purity and quantity of every magnetically sorted T cell population. Each sorted fraction had its genomic DNA isolated and then quantified by UV absorbance on a Nanodrop 2000c.

The data originate from a study of shared clonotypes between healthy human individuals (dated by TCRdb to 2018 to 2021). Study-level background: Three men and two women, aged 18 to 49 years, made up the cohort. For each donor, three plates each were used for CD4 naive and CD4 memory, two plates were used for CD8 naive, and one plate was used for CD8 memory. Blood TCR repertoires of roughly 5 healthy adults were deeply sequenced to estimate repertoire size and the extent of clonotype sharing between individuals. To increase sequencing depth and limit assay-specific biases, TCR repertoire library preparation and sequencing were carried out by different laboratories using diverse techniques. Each donor's leukapheresis produced roughly between roughly 0.85 and 9.5 billion PBMCs. General findings and caveats noted by the study authors: Incomplete sequencing was indicated by rarefaction of sorted-subset datasets, despite the large sequencing depth. Roughly 5% of naive CD4, 3.5% of naive CD8, about 2.4% of memory CD4, and 0.35% to 0.4% of memory CD8 clonotypes were shared across several donors. Only blood was sampled, and tissue TCR repertoires likely differ from those in blood. Higher generation probabilities were observed for clonotypes shared by all four sorted-subset donors than for non-shared clonotypes. The genetic and exposure-history diversity represented was limited by the small number of donors. Naive subsets generally had larger estimated clonotype richness than memory subsets did. Pairwise subsampling indicated that sequencing depth was expected to affect the degree of clonotype sharing among donors.

Taken from cysteine to phenylalanine, the CDR3 has 14 residues. CDR3 DNA only is kept here, 42 bases in frame from base 1. From a lookup of the germline V gene (reference sequence), CDR1 and CDR2 are PRHDT and FYEKMQ. The germline ends are 9 bases apart after V is trimmed by 3 bases and J by 3 bases. TCR CDR3 regions were amplified from genomic DNA by multiplex PCR using the deep immunoSEQ assay. Extracted genomic DNA from each cell subset was spread evenly across all wells of several immunoSEQ 96-well plates, with each plate serving as a replicate. Each replicate PCR for sorted subsets received roughly 200 ng genomic DNA, equal to about 30,000 T cell genomes. Purified libraries were quantified with a Qubit 3.0 fluorometer, sized on a Bioanalyzer 2100, and re-quantified with the KAPA Library Quantification kit. Each immunoSEQ 96-well plate was sequenced on its own single-read 150-cycle Illumina NextSeq 550 flow cell. The study's processing was this. Because only junctional sequences without quality scores were contained in the immunoSEQ output, filtering matching that applied to full-length reads could not be performed. Sequences were annotated with PyIR, a Python wrapper for IgBLAST v1.9, and V/J genes and CDR3 were assigned using IMGT germline references. Reads with weak V/J assignments (E-value above 1e-6), missing CDR3, stop codons, out-of-frame junctions, or ambiguous translated residues were removed. V3J clonotypes were defined as sequences sharing an identical inferred V gene, J gene, and CDR3 amino acid sequence. To compute the percentage overlap between repertoires, the number of shared unique clonotypes was divided by the size of the smaller repertoire. Three approaches were used to assess repertoire richness: RTK rarefaction, the Chao1 estimator, and Recon v2.1 estimates of unobserved clonotypes. OLGA was used to compute generation probabilities for all TCRbeta clonotypes that the gDNA method yielded from a handful of donors. TCRdb holds this immuneACCESS table with in-frame rearrangements only. Some clones are missing; in checked studies, unresolved V genes explain under half, and the rest has no known cause. V and J calls and clone size are as listed in that table; D and trimming were resolved from the DNA. The sample includes approximately 1,000,000 clones, with around 78% observed a single time. More than 0.5% of the sample is held by the ten biggest clonotypes.

Recombination linked TRBV13 to TRBJ1-5; TRBD1 is perhaps the D gene, given 5 matching bases. Sequences were obtained from memory CD4+ T cells from PBMCs. The cell subset or site label on this specimen signifies: CD45RA-negative fraction. This TCR was sampled from a man between 18 and 29 years old in good health. Some clones in this sample may be carry-over from other donors' samples. The CDR3 protein: CASSFRQNNQPQHF. The sequence in DNA is TGTGCCAGCAGCTTTCGACAGAACAATCAGCCCCAGCATTTT.